These 2 T cell receptor beta chains came from one sample sequenced in a study of T cell responses to AZD1222 COVID-19 vaccine. Repertoires were generated with immunoSEQ multiplex PCR, while TCRdb's copy carries only in-frame clones and drops some. The data contain some 160,000 clones, under 95% of them seen just once; the ten biggest clones take up less than 2%. The material sequenced was peripheral blood, taken 28 days after the second AZD1222 dose. These receptors were collected from an adult who received the AZD1222 COVID-19 vaccine.

This clone was counted a few times. The J gene is TRBJ2-5, the V gene TRBV19; the match to TRBD1 covers 8 bases. Per germline, CDR1 LNHDA and CDR2 SQIVND (reference sequence). V was clipped by 4 bases and J by 4 bases; unmatched bases: 29. This CDR3 is built from 22 residues. In DNA form, the CDR3 reads TGTGCCAGTAGTACCCCGACGCAAAAACGGGGACAGGTCTCCCGTTATGGAGAGACCCAGTACTTC. It yields the protein CASSTPTQKRGQVSRYGETQYF.

The chain carries TRBV7-2 and TRBJ1-2; D remains ambiguous. CDR3 length: 13 amino acids. CDR1 and CDR2 from the germline V gene are SGHTA and FQGNSA. The germline V and J ends were trimmed by 0 bases and 0 bases, with 2 bases remaining between them. CDR3 bases: TGTGCCAGCAGCTTAGCCACTAACTATGGCTACACCTTC. This gives the protein CASSLATNYGYTF. The whole variable domain, filled in from reference TRBV7-2 and TRBJ1-2, reads GAGVSQSPSNKVTEKGKDVELRCDPISGHTALYWYRQSLGQGLEFLIYFQGNSAPDKSGLPSDRFSAERTGGSVSTLTIQRTQQEDSAVYLCASSLATNYGYTFGSGTRLTVV.